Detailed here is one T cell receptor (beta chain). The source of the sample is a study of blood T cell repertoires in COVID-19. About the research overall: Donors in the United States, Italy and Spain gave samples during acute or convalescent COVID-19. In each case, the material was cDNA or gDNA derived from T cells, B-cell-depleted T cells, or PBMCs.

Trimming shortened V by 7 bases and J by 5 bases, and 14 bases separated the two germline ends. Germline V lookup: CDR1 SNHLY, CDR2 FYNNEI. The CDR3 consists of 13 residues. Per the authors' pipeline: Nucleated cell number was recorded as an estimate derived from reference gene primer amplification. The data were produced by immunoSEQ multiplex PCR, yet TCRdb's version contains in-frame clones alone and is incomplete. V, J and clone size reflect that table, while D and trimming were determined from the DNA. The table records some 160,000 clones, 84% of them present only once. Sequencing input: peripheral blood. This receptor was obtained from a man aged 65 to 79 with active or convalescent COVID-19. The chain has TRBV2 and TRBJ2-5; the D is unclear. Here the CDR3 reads CASTNSPTETQYF. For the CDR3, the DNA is TGTGCCAGCACTAACAGCCCCACGGAGACCCAGTACTTC.